Listed here are 22 T cell receptor beta chains from one sample, sequenced in a study of response to subunit inactivated influenza vaccine. Using its own MiXCR run on the RT-PCR reads, TCRdb lists one record per CDR3 protein. Of 150,000 to 200,000 distinct CDR3 sequences listed, roughly a tenth are singletons. The sample in question was non-naive T cells sorted from PBMCs, obtained 45 days after vaccination. All receptors derive from a man aged 45 to 65 who received an inactivated influenza vaccine.

The chain recombines TRBV12-3 or TRBV12-4 with TRBJ2-1; D is perhaps TRBD1 or TRBD2 (5 bases each). Trimming removed 3 bases at V and 8 bases at J, with 11 bases between. The CDR3 has 13 residues. This CDR3 reads CASSLRGSDEQFF. CDR3 nucleotide sequence: TGTGCCAGCAGTTTGAGGGGAAGCGATGAGCAGTTCTTC.

In its sample, this clonotype was seen a few times. The chain is built from TRBV24-1 and TRBJ1-2, with D tentatively TRBD1 (5 bases). The germline V gene encodes CDR1 KGHDR and CDR2 SFDVKD. V was cut by 3 bases and J by 4 bases, with 11 bases left in between. This CDR3 comprises 14 residues. The CDR3 region is CATSDIDRIYGYTF. For the CDR3, the DNA is TGTGCCACCAGTGATATCGACAGAATCTATGGCTACACCTTC.

This clonotype was found a few times. DNA of the CDR3: TGCAGTGCTAGTATACTAGCGGGATACAATGAGCAGTTCTTC. Encoded protein: CSASILAGYNEQFF. V is TRBV20-1 and J is TRBJ2-1; TRBD2 matches 10 bases. Germline V lookup: CDR1 DFQATT, CDR2 SNEGSKA (reference sequence). The CDR3 runs 14 residues. V lost 3 bases and J lost 4; bases outside the gene matches: 3.

Notes on this clonotype: A much larger clone differs from this one at a single base, so this may be a read error. The V call is TRBV10-1, the J call TRBJ2-7; D is possibly TRBD1 (6 bases). This CDR3 is built from 13 residues. Germline V lookup: CDR1 WNHNN, CDR2 SYGVQD (reference sequence). For the CDR3, the DNA is TGCGCCAACAGTCGGGACAATACCTACGAGCAGTACTTC. Its translation: CANSRDNTYEQYF.

This clonotype was seen at least ten times. The chain combines TRBV5-5 with TRBJ2-3; D is ambiguous. The germline CDR1 and CDR2 sequences are SGHKS and YYEKEE (reference sequence). This CDR3 comprises 12 residues. Between the trimmed V and J ends, which lost 1 base and 4 bases, there was a span of 4 bases. The CDR3 is CASSLRSDTQYF. CDR3 DNA sequence: TGTGCCAGCAGCTTGCGGTCAGATACGCAGTATTTT.

This rearrangement joins TRBV6-1 to TRBJ1-2, with 9 bases aligning to TRBD1. Germline CDR1 and CDR2: MNHNS and SASEGT. Losses at the gene ends were 6 bases for V and 4 bases for J; bases not matched to a gene: 3. The CDR3 is 13 residues long. For the CDR3, the DNA is TGTGCCAGCAGCGGACAGGGGACCTATGGCTACACCTTC. Protein product: CASSGQGTYGYTF.

In this sample, this clonotype turned up many times. The V gene is TRBV12-3 or TRBV12-4, the J gene TRBJ2-3; D not resolved. Trimming took 7 bases from V and 0 from J, leaving 8 bases between them. This CDR3 spans 13 amino acids. The CDR3: CASTEDSTDTQYF. The DNA of the CDR3 is TGTGCCAGCACCGAGGACAGCACAGATACGCAGTATTTT.

This chain uses TRBV6-2 or TRBV6-3 with TRBJ1-5; no definite D call. V was clipped by 4 bases and J by 7 bases, with 8 bases between them. This CDR3 is built from 12 residues. Germline CDR1 is MNHEY and CDR2 is SVGEGT. The CDR3 region is CASSSGLQPQHF. CDR3 in DNA: TGTGCCAGCAGTTCGGGCCTGCAGCCCCAGCATTTT.

This clonotype was counted many times. V usage is TRBV7-9 and J usage is TRBJ2-7; 7 bases are a match to TRBD1. The V and J ends lost 1 base and 3 bases, in that order; junction bases with no gene match: 3. This CDR3 contains 14 residues. The germline V gene has CDR1 SEHNR and CDR2 FQNEAQ (reference sequence). CDR3 bases: TGTGCCAGCAGCTTAGGGGGGACAGTCTACGAGCAGTACTTC. Translating gives CASSLGGTVYEQYF.

This clonotype was seen ten or more times. This sequence joins TRBV6-5 and TRBJ1-1; D is perhaps TRBD1 (5 bases). Germline V CDR1 and CDR2: MNHEY, SVGAGI. Trimming shortened V by 2 bases and J by 4 bases, and 14 bases separated the two germline ends. This CDR3 has 15 residues. This chain's CDR3 is CASSYGGSGFTEAFF. CDR3 DNA: TGTGCCAGCAGTTACGGGGGTTCAGGGTTCACTGAAGCTTTCTTT.

This clonotype was picked up a small number of times. The gene calls are TRBV28 and TRBJ2-1, with D possibly matching TRBD2 (5 bases). Trimming cost V 4 bases and J 6 bases, with 16 bases left between them. CDR3 length: 15 residues. Germline CDR1 and CDR2: MDHEN and SYDVKM. The CDR3 loop reads CASSSPTRIFNEQFF. The CDR3 nucleotides are TGTGCCAGCAGTTCCCCTACTAGGATTTTCAATGAGCAGTTCTTC.

The chain is built from TRBV29-1 and TRBJ1-5; TRBD1 matches 8 bases. CDR1 and CDR2 (germline): SQVTM, ANQGSEA. The CDR3 spans 14 residues. V shed 5 bases and J 6 bases; nucleotides not matched to a gene: 9. The CDR3 is CSVQQGGLGQPQHF. For the CDR3, the DNA is TGCAGCGTTCAACAGGGGGGGCTTGGTCAGCCCCAGCATTTT.

The rearrangement links TRBV25-1 to TRBJ2-1, with 13 bases lining up with TRBD2. Trimming removed 7 bases from V and 9 bases from J; junction bases left unmatched: 12. The CDR3 length is 16 residues. Germline-derived CDR1 and CDR2 are MGHDK and SYGVNS. The CDR3 region has the DNA TGTGCCAGCAATTCACCGGGACTAGCGGGATCGGGTGAGCAGTTCTTC. The encoded protein is CASNSPGLAGSGEQFF.

In this sample, this clonotype turned up many times. The junction shows a germline mismatch at one end, possibly a read error. The rearrangement joins TRBV12-3 or TRBV12-4 to TRBJ2-1; 9 nucleotides line up with TRBD1. This CDR3 contains 12 residues. DNA for the CDR3: TGTGCCAGCAGTTCCCCCCCGGGACAGGGTCTCTTC. Protein sequence: CASSSPPGQGLF.

The chain carries TRBV20-1 and TRBJ1-5; TRBD1 aligns across 7 bases. This CDR3 contains 16 residues. CDR1 is DFQATT and CDR2 is SNEGSKA in the germline V gene (reference sequence). V lost 1 base, J lost 1 base, and 7 bases stayed unmatched. CDR3: CSARGKGARSNQPQHF. Here the CDR3 DNA reads TGCAGTGCTAGAGGGAAGGGGGCAAGGAGCAATCAGCCCCAGCATTTT.

This clonotype occurred many times. This chain uses TRBV12-3 or TRBV12-4 with TRBJ2-3, with 7 bases that match TRBD2. The CDR3 length is 15 residues. Trimming took 6 bases from V and 1 from J; bases not matched to a gene: 7. The CDR3 nucleotides are TGTGCCAGCAGACCCTGGGGGGGGGGCACAGATACGCAGTATTTT. Residues: CASRPWGGGTDTQYF.

This clonotype was counted many times. The V and J genes are TRBV12-3 or TRBV12-4 and TRBJ2-2; D gene ambiguous. Trimming removed 5 bases at V and 2 bases at J, with 9 bases between. This CDR3 has 14 amino acids. CDR3 loop: CASSPNVNTGELFF. The CDR3 nucleotides read TGTGCCAGCAGTCCCAACGTCAACACCGGGGAGCTGTTTTTT.

This clonotype was seen a handful of times. One end of the junction fails to match germline, which may point to a read error. The J gene is TRBJ2-7, the V gene TRBV28, with D perhaps given as TRBD1 or TRBD2 (5 bases each). Per the germline V gene, CDR1 is MDHEN and CDR2 is SYDVKM. CDR3 length equals 13 residues. CDR3 nucleotide sequence: TGTGCCAGCAGTCTATGGGACGGTTACGAGCAGTACTTC. Translated, it gives CASSLWDGYEQYF.

Many counts were recorded for this clonotype. This rearrangement joins TRBV5-1 to TRBJ1-1; TRBD1 matches at 12 bases. The V segment lost 3 bases and the J segment 1 base; nucleotides outside the gene matches: 1. CDR1 is SGHRS and CDR2 is YFSETQ in the germline V gene. The CDR3 runs 15 residues. The CDR3 DNA reads as TGCGCCAGCAGCTGGGACAGGGGGCCGAACACTGAAGCTTTCTTT. Translating it yields CASSWDRGPNTEAFF.

V and J are TRBV7-9 and TRBJ2-1; a possible D gene is TRBD2 (5 bases). Trimming took off 3 bases at V and 7 bases at J, with 22 bases between the two ends. The CDR3 spans 17 residues. CDR1 and CDR2 (germline): SEHNR, FQNEAQ (reference sequence). The CDR3 coding sequence is TGTGCCAGCAGCTTGGGGTTGGAGGCAACTCAGTGGAATGAGCAGTTCTTC. It codes for CASSLGLEATQWNEQFF.

The chain couples TRBV5-1 to TRBJ2-3, with 8 bases matching TRBD2. The germline CDR1 and CDR2 sequences are SGHRS and YFSETQ. V lost 3 bases, J lost 6 bases, and 9 bases stayed unmatched. The CDR3 length is 15 residues. The chain's CDR3 is CASSSGRGAPDTQYF. DNA for the CDR3: TGCGCCAGCAGCTCGGGGCGGGGGGCCCCCGATACGCAGTATTTT.

There are many counts of this clonotype. The chain uses TRBV20-1 and TRBJ2-1, with 11 nucleotides matching TRBD2. V shed 8 bases and J 2 bases; nucleotides not matched to a gene: 8. Germline lookup yields CDR1 DFQATT and CDR2 SNEGSKA (reference sequence). The CDR3 loop spans 15 amino acids. In nucleotides, the CDR3 is TGCAGTCCCGGGGGGACTAGCGGAACCTACAATGAGCAGTTCTTC. Amino acid sequence: CSPGGTSGTYNEQFF.